This entry concerns a single T cell receptor beta chain. The antigen is not known. The data were produced by immunoSEQ multiplex PCR, yet TCRdb's version contains in-frame clones alone and is incomplete. The sample lists about 7,700 clones, roughly 85% occurring once. This record belongs to a study of PD-1 blockade in classical Hodgkin lymphoma. Study-wide results and limits: Diminished baseline TCR diversity has been reported in newly diagnosed patients relative to healthy donors.

Every one of the patients relapsed after autologous stem cell transplantation (brentuximab vedotin exposure was variable). Magnetic negative selection was used to purify CD4+ T cells from PBMCs that had been thawed. Trimming removed 0 bases from V and 5 bases from J; junction bases left unmatched: 10. The CDR3 consists of 17 residues. Germline V lookup: CDR1 SGHRS, CDR2 YFSETQ. The J gene is TRBJ2-5, the V gene TRBV5-1, with TRBD2 identical over 10 bases. Here the sequenced sample was CD4+ T cells from blood, taken at baseline. This receptor was identified in a human donor with classical Hodgkin lymphoma. The CDR3 coding sequence is TGCGCCAGCAGCTTGGTTTCTAGCGGGGGAGCTGGGGAGACCCAGTACTTC. Protein sequence: CASSLVSSGGAGETQYF.